Below, 10 T cell receptor beta chains from the same sample are listed, as sequenced in a study of T cells after yellow fever vaccination. TCRdb recomputed calls from the 5' RACE reads with MiXCR, one row per CDR3 protein. The sample lists approximately 580,000 distinct CDR3 sequences, around a sixth occurring once. The specimen comprised PBMCs, sampled 5 days after the first yellow fever vaccination. These TCRs come from a man aged 18 to 30 who received the YFV17D yellow fever vaccine.

The chain carries TRBV5-5 and TRBJ2-5, with 8 bases fitting TRBD1. This CDR3 spans 15 amino acids. V lost 0 bases to trimming and J lost 3 bases; unmatched junction nucleotides: 4. CDR1 is SGHKS, CDR2 YYEKEE, per germline (reference sequence). This chain's CDR3 is CASSLVGQGKETQYF. In nucleotides, the CDR3 is TGTGCCAGCAGCTTGGTTGGACAGGGTAAAGAGACCCAGTACTTC.

The sample holds a few counts of this clonotype. The chain joins TRBV20-1 to TRBJ1-2; D is possibly TRBD1 (5 bases). The length of the CDR3 is 14 residues. Germline CDR1 is DFQATT and CDR2 is SNEGSKA (reference sequence). Trimming shortened V by 6 bases and J by 2 bases, and 16 bases separated the two germline ends. CDR3: CSAKGQLLNYGYTF. The DNA for the CDR3 is TGCAGTGCCAAGGGGCAGCTACTAAACTATGGCTACACCTTC.

This clonotype has only a few counts. The chain couples TRBV5-4 to TRBJ2-3; D is perhaps TRBD1 or TRBD2 (5 bases each). V shed 4 bases and J shed 0 bases, with 12 bases lying between them. The CDR3 contains 15 residues. The germline V gene encodes CDR1 SGHNT and CDR2 YYREEE (reference sequence). The chain's CDR3 is CASSLTGPSTDTQYF. CDR3 DNA: TGTGCCAGCAGCCTGACGGGACCGAGCACAGATACGCAGTATTTT. The full variable domain, with the rest looked up from reference TRBV5-4 and TRBJ2-3, is ETGVTQSPTHLIKTRGQQVTLRCSSQSGHNTVSWYQQALGQGPQFIFQYYREEENGRGNFPPRFSGLQFPNYSSELNVNALELDDSALYLCASSLTGPSTDTQYFGPGTRLTVL.

As to this clonotype: This clone may be a read error of a much larger clone one base away. The chain joins TRBV6-5 to TRBJ1-5; TRBD1 might be the D (6 bases). Germline lookup yields CDR1 MNHEY and CDR2 SVGAGI. V was cut by 6 bases and J by 5 bases, with 8 bases left in between. The CDR3 is 12 residues long. The CDR3 DNA is TGTGCCAGCAGAGGGGGAGATCAGCCCCAGCATTTT. This translates into CASRGGDQPQHF.

This clonotype appeared a few times. The CDR3 loop reads CASRPTGGQGSEQYF. In DNA, the CDR3 is TGTGCCAGCAGACCGACAGGGGGGCAGGGAAGCGAGCAGTACTTC. This rearrangement joins TRBV3-1 to TRBJ2-7; 9 positions agree with TRBD1. Per the germline V gene, CDR1 is LGHDT and CDR2 is YNNKEL (reference sequence). The CDR3 totals 15 residues. Unmatched junction bases numbered 12, after V lost 6 bases and J lost 6 bases.

This clonotype was seen only a few times. V and J are TRBV7-2 and TRBJ1-3; D call uncertain. Trimming took off 1 base at V and 2 bases at J, with 9 bases between the two ends. This CDR3 has 15 residues. Germline V CDR1 and CDR2: SGHTA, FQGNSA. CDR3 sequence (DNA): TGTGCCAGCAGCTTAGGCCCAGGCCCTGGAAACACCATATATTTT. Encoded protein: CASSLGPGPGNTIYF.

This clonotype was picked up a small number of times. J is TRBJ2-7 and V is TRBV5-6; TRBD2 matches at 14 bases. After removal of 4 bases from V and 3 bases from J, the junction contained 3 bases not matched to a gene. Germline V CDR1 and CDR2: SGHDT, YYEEEE. The CDR3 is 15 residues long. CDR3 sequence (DNA): TGTGCCAGCAGCCCGGGACTAGCGGGGGACTACGAGCAGTACTTC. This gives the protein CASSPGLAGDYEQYF.

V and J are TRBV28 and TRBJ1-2; D is unclear. Trimming took off 7 bases at V and 7 bases at J, with 25 bases between the two ends. This CDR3 has 16 residues. In germline, CDR1 is MDHEN, CDR2 SYDVKM. The CDR3 loop reads CASTTRWEAEGRGYTF. Here the CDR3 DNA reads TGTGCCAGCACCACCAGGTGGGAGGCAGAGGGTCGTGGCTACACCTTC.

This clonotype was picked up a small number of times. J is TRBJ1-6 and V is TRBV12-3 or TRBV12-4, with D possibly matching TRBD1 (6 bases). V was pared by 7 bases and J by 7 bases, with 11 bases between. CDR3 length: 13 residues. DNA of the CDR3: TGTGCCAGCACCGGGCAGGGGAATTCACCCCTCCACTTT. It yields the protein CASTGQGNSPLHF.

This chain uses TRBV6-5 with TRBJ2-7, with D maybe TRBD2 (6 bases). Germline V gene lookup returns CDR1 MNHEY and CDR2 SVGAGI. The CDR3 loop spans 15 amino acids. V lost 4 bases and J 0 bases, leaving 13 bases between the germline ends. In nucleotides, the CDR3 is TGTGCCAGCAGTTTGGCGGTCGGGAGCTCCTACGAGCAGTACGTC. Encoded protein: CASSLAVGSSYEQYV.